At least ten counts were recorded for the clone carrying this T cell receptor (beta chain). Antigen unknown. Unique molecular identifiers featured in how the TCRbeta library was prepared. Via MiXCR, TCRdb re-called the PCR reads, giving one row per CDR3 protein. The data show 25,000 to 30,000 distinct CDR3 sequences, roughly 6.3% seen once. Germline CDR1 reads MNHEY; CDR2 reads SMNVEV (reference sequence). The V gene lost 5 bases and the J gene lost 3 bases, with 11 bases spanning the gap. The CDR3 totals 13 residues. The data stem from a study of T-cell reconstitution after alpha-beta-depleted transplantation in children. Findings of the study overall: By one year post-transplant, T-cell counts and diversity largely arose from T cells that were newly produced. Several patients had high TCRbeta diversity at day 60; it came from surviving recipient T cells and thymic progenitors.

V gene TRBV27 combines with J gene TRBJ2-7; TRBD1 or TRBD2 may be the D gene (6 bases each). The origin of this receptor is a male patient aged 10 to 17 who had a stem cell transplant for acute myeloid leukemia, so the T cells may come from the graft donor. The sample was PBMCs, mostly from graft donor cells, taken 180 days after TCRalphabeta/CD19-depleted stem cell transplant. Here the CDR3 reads CASSRGALYEQYF. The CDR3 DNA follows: TGTGCCAGCAGTAGGGGGGCTCTCTACGAGCAGTACTTC.